The count of the clone carrying this T cell receptor beta chain is one. In the authors' methods: Amplification with reference gene primers provided the estimates of nucleated cell counts. Sequenced by immunoSEQ multiplex PCR; TCRdb stores in-frame clones only, minus some. V, J and clone size are taken as reported in that table, and D and trimming were inferred from the DNA itself. Among roughly 33,000 clones, around 88% were seen once, and the ten largest hold 6.3%. The record originates from a study of blood T cell repertoires in COVID-19. The receptor was isolated from a human donor in a cohort sampled during active COVID-19. Sample: peripheral blood.

DNA for the CDR3: TGTGCCAGCAGCGTAGGGACAGGGTTGGGCACAGATACGCAGTATTTT. Amino acids: CASSVGTGLGTDTQYF. The chain has TRBV9 and TRBJ2-3, with 8 bases matching TRBD1. Germline assignment: CDR1 SGDLS and CDR2 YYNGEE. The CDR3 sequence is 16 residues long. Trimming removed 0 bases from V and 1 base from J; junction bases left unmatched: 4.